Each of the 13 T cell receptor beta chains below was sequenced from the same sample in a study of beta chain features in type 1 diabetes listed by TCRdb under 2018. Library generation was performed with the immunoSEQ multiplex PCR assay. All of the isolated RNA was reverse transcribed with the High Capacity cDNA Reverse Transcription Kit, so expressed TCRB transcripts were sequenced. TCRdb mirrors the immuneACCESS table, restricted to in-frame sequences. Some clones are absent from its copies; in checked studies, under half trace to an unresolved V gene, and the reason for the others is unknown. The table for this sample lists 150,000 to 170,000 clones; approximately 8.1% of them were counted only once. The ten largest make up about 0.6% of the sample. The sequencing sample was made of central memory CD4+ T cells from blood. These receptor sequences come from a man between 18 and 29 years old in good health.

The chain's CDR3 is CASSLAARLAGGPNEQFF. The CDR3 coding sequence is TGTGCCAGCAGTTTAGCCGCGAGGCTAGCGGGAGGGCCGAATGAGCAGTTCTTC. V is TRBV27 and J is TRBJ2-1; 12 bases fit TRBD2. The germline V gene encodes CDR1 MNHEY and CDR2 SMNVEV (reference sequence). V was pared by 2 bases and J by 7 bases, with 12 bases of the junction left unmatched. CDR3 length: 18 amino acids.

This clone has a handful of counts. The rearrangement joins TRBV5-4 to TRBJ1-1, with D tentatively TRBD1 (5 bases). The CDR3 is 14 amino acids. The V end lost 0 bases, the J end lost 10 bases, and 16 bases lay between the germline ends. The germline V gene encodes CDR1 SGHNT and CDR2 YYREEE (reference sequence). CDR3 protein: CASSLVPQGSVAFF. The CDR3 nucleotides are TGTGCCAGCAGCTTGGTTCCCCAGGGTAGTGTAGCTTTCTTT.

This clone showed up just a few times. The J gene is TRBJ1-2, the V gene TRBV28; 10 bases agree with TRBD1. Losses at the gene ends were 6 bases for V and 6 bases for J; bases not matched to a gene: 4. The germline gives CDR1 MDHEN, CDR2 SYDVKM. This CDR3 is 13 amino acids long. As DNA, the CDR3 is TGTGCCAGCAGCCTTGGGACAGGGGATGGCTACACCTTC. Its translation: CASSLGTGDGYTF.

This clone was seen ten or more times. The V and J genes are TRBV29-1 and TRBJ2-1; 9 bases align to TRBD1. Germline loops: CDR1 SQVTM, CDR2 ANQGSEA. V trimming: 4 bases; J trimming: 6 bases; junction bases outside the gene matches: 7. The CDR3 is 14 residues long. The CDR3 DNA follows: TGCAGCGTTGCACAGGGGGCTCTGGGCAATGAGCAGTTCTTC. Its protein is CSVAQGALGNEQFF.

This clone has a handful of counts. The J gene is TRBJ1-1, the V gene TRBV29-1, with D perhaps matching TRBD1 (6 bases). The ends were cut back, 6 bases at V and 4 bases at J, with 15 bases in the middle. The CDR3 spans 13 residues. Germline CDR1 is SQVTM and CDR2 is ANQGSEA. The CDR3 is CSVEAGGGTEAFF. CDR3 nucleotides: TGCAGCGTGGAGGCGGGGGGCGGCACTGAAGCTTTCTTT.

V is TRBV5-4 and J is TRBJ1-2, with 11 positions matching TRBD1. CDR3 length: 16 residues. V lost 4 bases and J lost 2; bases outside the gene matches: 7. Germline CDR1 SGHNT, CDR2 YYREEE (reference sequence). Here the CDR3 reads CASSPDRGRINYGYTF. CDR3 bases: TGTGCCAGCAGCCCGGACAGGGGGCGAATAAACTATGGCTACACCTTC.

The rearrangement joins TRBV5-6 to TRBJ2-7, with D uncertain. The CDR3 has 16 residues. Trimming took off 4 bases at V and 0 bases at J, with 17 bases between the two ends. Germline loops: CDR1 SGHDT, CDR2 YYEEEE. For the CDR3, the DNA is TGTGCCAGCAGCCCCACCGGGTCGTTATCCTCCTACGAGCAGTACTTC. It encodes CASSPTGSLSSYEQYF.

V usage is TRBV4-2 and J usage is TRBJ2-7, with 10 bases that match TRBD2. Germline-derived CDR1 and CDR2 are LGHNA and YNFKEQ. The junction had 5 bases not matched to a gene; V was cut back by 3 bases and J by 3 bases. CDR3 length: 15 residues. The CDR3 coding sequence is TGTGCCAGCAGCCAGCTAGCGGGGGCGGACTACGAGCAGTACTTC. Translated, it gives CASSQLAGADYEQYF.

The V gene is TRBV11-2, the J gene TRBJ1-1, with TRBD1 matching 9 bases. The length of the CDR3 is 17 residues. In germline, CDR1 is SGHAT, CDR2 FQNNGV. V shed 5 bases, J shed 0 bases, and the junction held 10 bases outside the gene matches. The CDR3 bases are TGTGCCAGCAGCCCGGGACAGGGACCGTCCATGAACACTGAAGCTTTCTTT. Translating gives CASSPGQGPSMNTEAFF.

The chain is built from TRBV19 and TRBJ2-7, with 10 bases aligning to TRBD2. CDR3 size: 15 residues. V shed 5 bases and J 5 bases; nucleotides not matched to a gene: 9. Germline CDR1 is LNHDA and CDR2 is SQIVND (reference sequence). The CDR3 loop reads CASSFSSGSWNEQYF. The CDR3 DNA reads as TGTGCCAGTAGTTTTTCTAGCGGGAGCTGGAACGAGCAGTACTTC.

This clone was detected only a few times. The CDR3 region has the DNA TGTGCCAGCAGTTACTCGGGAGAGAACACTGAAGCTTTCTTT. This sequence encodes CASSYSGENTEAFF. The chain couples TRBV6-5 to TRBJ1-1; D is undetermined. Trimming stripped 0 bases from V and 1 base from J, with 6 bases between. This CDR3 has 14 residues. Germline assignment: CDR1 MNHEY and CDR2 SVGAGI.

This clone was counted between two and nine times. The chain couples TRBV7-3 to TRBJ2-3, with D possibly TRBD1 on 6 matching bases. The germline V and J ends were trimmed by 1 base and 0 bases, with 11 bases remaining between them. The CDR3 loop spans 16 amino acids. Germline V gives CDR1 SGHTA, CDR2 FQGTGA. The CDR3 loop is CASSLSGGPSTDTQYF. In nucleotides, the CDR3 is TGTGCCAGCAGCTTAAGTGGGGGCCCTAGCACAGATACGCAGTATTTT.

This clone was recorded a few times. The V and J genes are TRBV9 and TRBJ2-3; 10 bases agree with TRBD1. The CDR3 consists of 15 residues. V shed 4 bases and J 5 bases; nucleotides not matched to a gene: 7. Germline loops: CDR1 SGDLS, CDR2 YYNGEE. The CDR3 loop reads CASSRRQGAIDTQYF. For the CDR3, the DNA is TGTGCCAGCAGCCGCAGACAGGGGGCAATAGATACGCAGTATTTT.